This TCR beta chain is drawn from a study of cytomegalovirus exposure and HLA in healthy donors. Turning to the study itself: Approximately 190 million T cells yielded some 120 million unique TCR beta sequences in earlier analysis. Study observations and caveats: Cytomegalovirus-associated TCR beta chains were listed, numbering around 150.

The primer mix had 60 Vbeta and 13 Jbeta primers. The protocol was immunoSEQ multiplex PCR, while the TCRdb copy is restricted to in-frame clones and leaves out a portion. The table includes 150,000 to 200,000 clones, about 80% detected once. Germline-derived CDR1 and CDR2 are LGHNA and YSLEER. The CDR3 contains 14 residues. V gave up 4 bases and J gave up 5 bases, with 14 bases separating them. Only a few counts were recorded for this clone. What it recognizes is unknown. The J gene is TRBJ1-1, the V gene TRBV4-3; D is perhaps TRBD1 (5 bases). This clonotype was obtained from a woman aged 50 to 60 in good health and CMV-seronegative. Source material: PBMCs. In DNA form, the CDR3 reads TGCGCCAGCAGCCTGGGACTCAAGGGGACTGAAGCTTTCTTT. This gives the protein CASSLGLKGTEAFF.